The 19 T cell receptor beta chains reported below all come from one sample, sequenced in a study of identical twins. TCRdb independently ran MiXCR on the 5' RACE reads; one entry per CDR3 protein. This table holds 350,000 to 600,000 distinct CDR3 sequences, 14% found once. The same specimen was also included in a second study, on yellow fever vaccine responses in identical twins.

Sequenced: CD4+ T cells sorted from blood. Receptors were obtained from a woman younger than 30 in good health.

The chain links TRBV24-1 to TRBJ2-6, with D uncertain. This CDR3 is 14 amino acids long. From germline, CDR1 is KGHDR and CDR2 SFDVKD. V gave up 9 bases and J gave up 0 bases, with 8 bases separating them. The CDR3 region has the DNA TGTGCCACCCAGAGCCGCTCTGGGGCCAACGTCCTGACTTTC. Protein: CATQSRSGANVLTF.

The rearrangement uses TRBV5-6 and TRBJ2-7; D might be TRBD1 or TRBD2, each matching 5 bases. With 5 bases removed from V and 6 bases from J, the gap between germline ends came to 24 bases. This CDR3 region has 16 residues. CDR1 and CDR2 (germline): SGHDT, YYEEEE. The CDR3: CASSQQWRAGTGEQYF. CDR3 nucleotide sequence: TGTGCCAGCAGTCAACAATGGCGTGCAGGGACCGGCGAGCAGTACTTC.

This clonotype turned up a few times. The chain combines TRBV20-1 with TRBJ2-3; 9 nucleotides line up with TRBD2. Germline V gene sequence: CDR1 DFQATT, CDR2 SNEGSKA (reference sequence). The V and J ends lost 3 bases and 1 base, in that order; junction bases with no gene match: 2. The CDR3 is made up of 14 amino acids. The CDR3 bases are TGCAGTGCTAGGGCGGGGGGGGGCACAGATACGCAGTATTTT. Its protein is CSARAGGGTDTQYF.

This chain links TRBV5-4 with TRBJ2-7, with 7 positions matching TRBD2. The CDR3 is 15 residues long. The ends lost 0 bases at V and 6 bases at J; junction bases unmatched: 9. Germline-derived CDR1 and CDR2 are SGHNT and YYREEE (reference sequence). The CDR3 loop reads CASSLVGGTGGEQYF. Written as DNA, the CDR3 is TGTGCCAGCAGCTTGGTTGGGGGGACGGGAGGCGAGCAGTACTTC.

This clonotype was observed a few times. The chain links TRBV29-1 to TRBJ2-7, with D possibly matching TRBD2 (6 bases). The CDR3 covers 13 residues. Germline assignment: CDR1 SQVTM and CDR2 ANQGSEA. Trimming left V 6 bases short and J 6 bases short, with 18 bases between. The CDR3 coding sequence is TGCAGCGTCGGACCCACAACCGGGGGCGAGCAGTACTTC. This encodes CSVGPTTGGEQYF.

This clonotype was seen more than once but under ten times. This chain uses TRBV6-2 or TRBV6-3 with TRBJ2-2; 8 bases agree with TRBD1. Germline lookup yields CDR1 MNHEY and CDR2 SVGEGT. The CDR3 consists of 17 residues. V shed 6 bases, J shed 3 bases, and the junction held 12 bases outside the gene matches. The CDR3 nucleotides read TGTGCCAGCAGCTACAGCTCGACAGGGGCGGACACCGGGGAGCTGTTTTTT. Amino acids: CASSYSSTGADTGELFF.

With respect to this clonotype: It may be a read error: a sequence one base away is much more abundant. This chain joins TRBV20-1 and TRBJ2-5; possible D gene TRBD2, 7 bases. Germline V gives CDR1 DFQATT, CDR2 SNEGSKA (reference sequence). Trimming removed 3 bases from V and 4 bases from J, with 9 bases in between. The CDR3 has 12 residues. The CDR3 region has the DNA TGCAGTGCTAGCGGGGGGCTAGAGACCCAGTACTTC. It is translated as CSASGGLETQYF.

The chain has TRBV7-9 and TRBJ2-1; D unclear. Trimming left V 5 bases short and J 4 bases short, with 9 bases between. The CDR3 length is 13 residues. CDR1 SEHNR and CDR2 FQNEAQ come from the germline V gene (reference sequence). The CDR3 region has the DNA TGTGCCAGCAGCGCCCGAGGATACAATGAGCAGTTCTTC. Translated, it gives CASSARGYNEQFF.

V is TRBV28 and J is TRBJ2-7; D gene uncertain. The germline CDR1 and CDR2 sequences are MDHEN and SYDVKM. V shed 3 bases and J shed 0 bases, with 21 bases lying between them. The CDR3 covers 18 residues. CDR3 residues: CASSFVSDWTESSYEQYF. As DNA, the CDR3 is TGTGCCAGCAGTTTTGTATCCGACTGGACCGAAAGCTCCTACGAGCAGTACTTC.

The rearrangement joins TRBV3-1 to TRBJ1-3; D unresolved. Deletions cut 7 bases from V and 0 bases from J, with 13 bases between. Germline CDR1 reads LGHDT; CDR2 reads YNNKEL (reference sequence). CDR3 length: 15 amino acids. CDR3 nucleotide sequence: TGTGCCAGCAACACCCCCCGGGGCTCTGGAAACACCATATATTTT. Amino acid sequence: CASNTPRGSGNTIYF.

This clonotype was picked up a small number of times. This chain connects TRBV27 to TRBJ2-5; no clear D gene. Germline V gene lookup returns CDR1 MNHEY and CDR2 SMNVEV (reference sequence). The CDR3 totals 13 residues. Deletions cut 3 bases from V and 0 bases from J, with 5 bases between. CDR3 nucleotide sequence: TGTGCCAGCAGTTTCACAAACCAAGAGACCCAGTACTTC. Residues: CASSFTNQETQYF.

In its sample, this clonotype was seen many times. The V and J genes are TRBV5-1 and TRBJ1-4; D is undetermined. Between the trimmed V and J ends, which lost 2 bases and 11 bases, there was a span of 13 bases. This CDR3 spans 13 amino acids. Germline CDR1 reads SGHRS; CDR2 reads YFSETQ. CDR3 DNA sequence: TGCGCCAGCAGCTTTTCGGATCGCGAGAAACTGTTTTTT. Translation gives CASSFSDREKLFF. Filled out from reference TRBV5-1 and TRBJ1-4, the complete variable domain reads KAGVTQTPRYLIKTRGQQVTLSCSPISGHRSVSWYQQTPGQGLQFLFEYFSETQRNKGNFPGRFSGRQFSNSRSEMNVSTLELGDSALYLCASSFSDREKLFFGSGTQLSVL.

In this sample, this clonotype turned up many times. The chain recombines TRBV11-2 with TRBJ2-1, with 12 nucleotides matching TRBD1. The CDR3 is 16 amino acids. Germline lookup yields CDR1 SGHAT and CDR2 FQNNGV. The V segment lost 3 bases and the J segment 2 bases; nucleotides outside the gene matches: 2. The CDR3: CASSLGTGGPYNEQFF. The CDR3 coding sequence is TGTGCCAGCAGCTTGGGGACAGGGGGCCCCTACAATGAGCAGTTCTTC.

There are many counts of this clonotype. The V gene is TRBV4-3, the J gene TRBJ2-2; 7 positions match TRBD2. Germline trimming cut 1 base from V and 4 bases from J; bases unmatched to any gene: 3. The CDR3 loop spans 15 amino acids. In germline, CDR1 is LGHNA, CDR2 YSLEER. The CDR3 sequence: CASSQGGSPTGELFF. The CDR3 DNA reads TGCGCCAGCAGCCAAGGCGGGAGCCCCACCGGGGAGCTGTTTTTT.

The J gene is TRBJ1-2, the V gene TRBV9; the match to TRBD1 covers 12 bases. The CDR3 spans 15 residues. Unmatched junction bases numbered 7, after V lost 3 bases and J lost 7 bases. Germline values: CDR1 SGDLS, CDR2 YYNGEE. The CDR3, as DNA: TGTGCCAGCAGCGAGATGGGACAGGGGGCAGGTGGCTACACCTTC. This translates into CASSEMGQGAGGYTF. Full variable domain (outside the CDR3, taken from reference TRBV9 and TRBJ1-2): DSGVTQTPKHLITATGQRVTLRCSPRSGDLSVYWYQQSLDQGLQFLIQYYNGEERAKGNILERFSAQQFPDLHSELNLSSLELGDSALYFCASSEMGQGAGGYTFGSGTRLTVV.

This clonotype was seen a handful of times. V is TRBV28 and J is TRBJ1-1; a weak D match, TRBD1 (6 bases). The CDR3 consists of 14 residues. Germline assignment: CDR1 MDHEN and CDR2 SYDVKM. Between the trimmed V and J ends, which lost 7 bases and 5 bases, there was a span of 17 bases. The CDR3: CASNFGGGRTEAFF. The CDR3 DNA follows: TGTGCCAGCAACTTTGGAGGGGGGAGAACTGAAGCTTTCTTT.

The chain carries TRBV20-1 and TRBJ2-3; D is possibly TRBD1 (5 bases). Deletions cut 0 bases from V and 0 bases from J, with 10 bases between. This CDR3 comprises 15 residues. The germline CDR1 and CDR2 sequences are DFQATT and SNEGSKA (reference sequence). The chain's CDR3 is CSARDSQGSTDTQYF. The CDR3 coding sequence is TGCAGTGCTAGAGATAGCCAGGGCAGCACAGATACGCAGTATTTT.

In its sample, this clonotype was seen a few times. The chain uses TRBV20-1 and TRBJ2-1; D remains unclear. Germline V CDR1 and CDR2: DFQATT, SNEGSKA (reference sequence). The CDR3 totals 16 residues. The V gene lost 0 bases and the J gene lost 0 bases, with 12 bases spanning the gap. Here the CDR3 reads CSARDTGPSSYNEQFF. The CDR3 DNA is TGCAGTGCTAGAGATACGGGCCCGAGCTCCTACAATGAGCAGTTCTTC.

Only a few counts were recorded for this clonotype. V and J are TRBV5-1 and TRBJ1-3, with D possibly TRBD1 on 6 matching bases. V gave up 3 bases and J gave up 2 bases, with 9 bases separating them. CDR3 size: 14 residues. The germline CDR1 and CDR2 sequences are SGHRS and YFSETQ. This CDR3 reads CASSSGQPGNTIYF. In nucleotides, the CDR3 is TGCGCCAGCAGCTCGGGACAACCTGGAAACACCATATATTTT.